This entry lists 26 T cell receptor beta chains sequenced from one sample in a study of CD8 T cells in Susac syndrome (dated by TCRdb to between 2018 and 2021). Libraries were constructed by the immunoSEQ multiplex PCR assay. RNA was extracted using the RNeasy kit, and roughly 0.5 to 1 ug of the RNA was reverse transcribed with random hexamers. TCRdb redid the processing of the public reads, applying fastp at Q25 and MiXCR, and retained in-frame beta chains. Rows are unified per CDR3 protein, each entry keeping the most common DNA and genes. This sample is represented by under 200,000 distinct CDR3 sequences; about 91% of them were singletons. Around 0.087% of the sample is held by the ten biggest clonotypes. The sequenced sample consisted of CD4+ T cells from PBMCs. The receptor source for this set is a human donor in good health.

The chain links TRBV2 to TRBJ2-3; TRBD2 matches at 9 bases. Germline CDR1 reads SNHLY; CDR2 reads FYNNEI. The J segment lost 0 bases and the V segment lost 7 bases, leaving 8 bases of the junction unmatched. The CDR3 is made up of 16 amino acids. The CDR3 nucleotides read TGTGCCAGCAAGATTAGCGGGGGCGCAAGCACAGATACGCAGTATTTT. Its protein product is CASKISGGASTDTQYF.

This chain links TRBV3-1 with TRBJ2-2; D is perhaps TRBD2 (7 bases). The CDR3 sequence is 16 residues long. The ends were cut back, 2 bases at V and 0 bases at J, with 10 bases in the middle. Germline CDR1 LGHDT, CDR2 YNNKEL (reference sequence). Here the CDR3 DNA reads TGTGCCAGCAGCCAAAGGGGGGGACCGAACACCGGGGAGCTGTTTTTT. Its translation: CASSQRGGPNTGELFF.

The chain couples TRBV9 to TRBJ1-6; D perhaps matches TRBD1 (6 bases). Trimming shortened V by 3 bases and J by 6 bases, and 13 bases separated the two germline ends. The CDR3 loop spans 15 amino acids. CDR1 and CDR2 (germline): SGDLS, YYNGEE. The chain's CDR3 is CASSARTARNSPLHF. The CDR3 DNA sequence: TGTGCCAGCAGCGCCCGGACAGCGCGTAATTCACCCCTCCACTTT.

J is TRBJ2-1 and V is TRBV19, with TRBD2 identical over 8 bases. Germline CDR1 reads LNHDA; CDR2 reads SQIVND (reference sequence). J was trimmed by 5 bases and V by 5 bases; bases with no gene match: 11. CDR3 length equals 16 residues. CDR3: CASSPQGLAGHNEQFF. In nucleotides, the CDR3 is TGTGCCAGTAGTCCCCAGGGCTTAGCGGGACACAATGAGCAGTTCTTC.

The chain joins TRBV7-2 to TRBJ2-1; D may be TRBD2 (5 bases). The V gene's germline CDR1 is SGHTA and CDR2 FQGNSA. This CDR3 has 12 residues. Trimming removed 4 bases from V and 9 bases from J, with 10 bases in between. In DNA, the CDR3 is TGTGCCAGCAGCTCCGCTAGCATTGAGCAGTTCTTC. Translating it yields CASSSASIEQFF.

The chain employs TRBV2 and TRBJ1-2; possible D gene TRBD1, 5 bases. The V end lost 8 bases, the J end lost 4 bases, and 17 bases lay between the germline ends. The CDR3 length is 14 residues. Looked up from germline, CDR1 is SNHLY and CDR2 is FYNNEI. Here the CDR3 DNA reads TGTGCCAGCGGGGTCGAGGGGCGAGGCTATGGCTACACCTTC. Protein: CASGVEGRGYGYTF.

This chain uses TRBV25-1 with TRBJ2-3; D perhaps matches TRBD2 (6 bases). CDR3 length: 15 residues. Trimming left V 6 bases short and J 4 bases short, with 17 bases between. The germline V gene encodes CDR1 MGHDK and CDR2 SYGVNS. The CDR3 coding sequence is TGTGCCAGCAGCAAGGGACTCCCGGGGCCAGATACGCAGTATTTT. It codes for CASSKGLPGPDTQYF.

V gene TRBV9 combines with J gene TRBJ2-7; 7 nucleotides agree with TRBD1. This CDR3 has 15 amino acids. Germline loops: CDR1 SGDLS, CDR2 YYNGEE. Trimming took 3 bases from V and 0 from J; bases not matched to a gene: 6. The chain's CDR3 is CASSAQDRSSYEQYF. Written as DNA, the CDR3 is TGTGCCAGCAGCGCCCAGGACAGGAGCTCCTACGAGCAGTACTTC.

This clonotype turned up a few times. The chain recombines TRBV5-1 with TRBJ2-3; maybe TRBD2 (5 bases). Germline loops: CDR1 SGHRS, CDR2 YFSETQ. The V end was cut by 0 bases, the J end by 4 bases, with 9 bases between. CDR3 length equals 14 residues. CDR3 amino acids: CASSLEASSDTQYF. Written as DNA, the CDR3 is TGCGCCAGCAGCTTGGAGGCTAGCTCAGATACGCAGTATTTT.

V gene TRBV6-5 combines with J gene TRBJ2-7; D possibly corresponds to TRBD1 (5 bases). CDR1 and CDR2 (germline): MNHEY, SVGAGI. Trimming shortened V by 2 bases and J by 7 bases, and 12 bases separated the two germline ends. CDR3 size: 13 residues. CDR3 sequence reads: CASSYGAGREQYF. The CDR3 region has the DNA TGTGCCAGCAGTTACGGGGCCGGGCGGGAGCAGTACTTC.

The J gene is TRBJ1-4, the V gene TRBV29-1; weak D call: TRBD1 (5 bases). The germline V and J ends were trimmed by 8 bases and 4 bases, with 17 bases remaining between them. CDR3 length equals 14 residues. Germline CDR1 and CDR2: SQVTM and ANQGSEA. DNA for the CDR3: TGCAGCATCGGAATAGGGGTTGGTAATGAAAAACTGTTTTTT. The encoded protein is CSIGIGVGNEKLFF.

CDR3 DNA sequence: TGCAGTGCTAGTGACCACTCGGATACGCAGTATTTT. As protein: CSASDHSDTQYF. This rearrangement joins TRBV20-1 to TRBJ2-3, with D uncertain. V lost 3 bases, J lost 6 bases, and 10 bases lay in between. Germline CDR1 DFQATT, CDR2 SNEGSKA (reference sequence). The CDR3 length is 12 residues.

This chain connects TRBV2 to TRBJ2-7, with D possibly called TRBD1 or TRBD2 (5 bases each). Between the trimmed V and J ends, which lost 5 bases and 10 bases, there was a span of 18 bases. The CDR3 has 13 residues. Germline V gives CDR1 SNHLY, CDR2 FYNNEI. CDR3 DNA: TGTGCCAGCAGTCCCACGTCGGGGACGGATCAGTACTTC. This encodes CASSPTSGTDQYF.

This CDR3 is CASSLEGSGGLDTQYF. CDR3 nucleotide sequence: TGCGCCAGCAGCTTGGAAGGTAGCGGGGGATTAGATACGCAGTATTTT. V is TRBV5-1 and J is TRBJ2-3, with 9 bases matching TRBD2. The CDR3 contains 16 residues. After removal of 0 bases from V and 5 bases from J, the junction contained 7 bases not matched to a gene. The germline gives CDR1 SGHRS, CDR2 YFSETQ.

This clonotype was recorded once. The rearrangement joins TRBV10-3 to TRBJ1-5; tentative D call: TRBD1 (6 bases). Germline loops: CDR1 ENHRY, CDR2 SYGVKD. V lost 6 bases and J lost 3, with 9 bases in between. The CDR3 runs to 13 residues. Written as DNA, the CDR3 is TGTGCCATCAGGGGGGACATCAATCAGCCCCAGCATTTT. This encodes CAIRGDINQPQHF.

This chain joins TRBV7-2 and TRBJ1-2; TRBD1 might be the D (6 bases). CDR1 is SGHTA, CDR2 FQGNSA, per germline. With 5 bases removed from V and 8 bases from J, the gap between germline ends came to 15 bases. This CDR3 comprises 13 residues. The DNA of the CDR3 is TGTGCCAGCAGCCGAGGGGGTCGCGGCGGCTACACCTTC. This sequence encodes CASSRGGRGGYTF.

This chain joins TRBV6-5 and TRBJ2-7; no clear D gene. The length of the CDR3 is 15 residues. From germline, CDR1 is MNHEY and CDR2 SVGAGI. V was shortened by 0 bases and J by 4 bases, with 13 bases between the two germline ends. The CDR3: CASSYSLGYAYEQYF. The CDR3 coding sequence is TGTGCCAGCAGTTACTCGTTAGGGTATGCTTACGAGCAGTACTTC.

The chain combines TRBV24-1 with TRBJ2-2; 10 positions match TRBD1. The CDR3 has 16 residues. V was clipped by 4 bases and J by 4 bases; unmatched bases: 5. The germline V gene encodes CDR1 KGHDR and CDR2 SFDVKD. The CDR3 DNA is TGTGCCACCAGTGACTTTGGACAGGGGGGCACCGGGGAGCTGTTTTTT. Its translation is CATSDFGQGGTGELFF.

The V call is TRBV5-4, the J call TRBJ2-2; D unclear. V was trimmed by 4 bases and J by 0 bases, leaving 13 bases between them. The CDR3 extends over 16 amino acids. Per the germline V gene, CDR1 is SGHNT and CDR2 is YYREEE (reference sequence). The CDR3 here is CASSPTIRTNTGELFF. The CDR3 nucleotides are TGTGCCAGCAGCCCGACCATCCGAACGAACACCGGGGAGCTGTTTTTT.

V gene TRBV7-2 combines with J gene TRBJ2-5, with no clear D. This CDR3 contains 13 residues. Germline V CDR1 and CDR2: SGHTA, FQGNSA. V lost 0 bases to trimming and J lost 4 bases, with 6 bases between them. Here the CDR3 DNA reads TGTGCCAGCAGCTTAGCGGTGCGAGAGACCCAGTACTTC. Translation gives CASSLAVRETQYF.

The chain is built from TRBV14 and TRBJ1-2; 8 bases are a match to TRBD1. After removal of 4 bases from V and 7 bases from J, the junction contained 5 bases not matched to a gene. The CDR3 sequence is 13 residues long. CDR1 is SGHDN and CDR2 is FVKESK in the germline V gene. CDR3 in DNA: TGTGCCAGCAGCCTTGACAGGGGCCCTGGCTACACCTTC. Its protein product is CASSLDRGPGYTF. The full variable domain, rest sourced from reference TRBV14 and TRBJ1-2, is EAGVTQFPSHSVIEKGQTVTLRCDPISGHDNLYWYRRVMGKEIKFLLHFVKESKQDESGMPNNRFLAERTGGTYSTLKVQPAELEDSGVYFCASSLDRGPGYTFGSGTRLTVV.

V and J are TRBV10-1 and TRBJ2-2, with D unclear. The CDR3 is 14 amino acids. Germline V lookup: CDR1 WNHNN, CDR2 SYGVQD (reference sequence). V lost 4 bases and J 2 bases, leaving 8 bases between the germline ends. CDR3 sequence reads: CASSGLGNTGELFF. The DNA of the CDR3 is TGCGCCAGCAGTGGTCTCGGTAACACCGGGGAGCTGTTTTTT.

V and J are TRBV9 and TRBJ2-1, with D perhaps matching TRBD1 or TRBD2 (5 bases each). The ends were cut back, 2 bases at V and 15 bases at J, with 15 bases in the middle. From germline, CDR1 is SGDLS and CDR2 YYNGEE. CDR3 length: 12 residues. CDR3 DNA: TGTGCCAGCAGCGTGGCCTTGGGGGATCGGTTCTTC. Translated: CASSVALGDRFF.

This chain uses TRBV24-1 with TRBJ2-2; TRBD2 agrees at 8 bases. This CDR3 region has 16 residues. CDR1 KGHDR and CDR2 SFDVKD come from the germline V gene. The trim removed 0 bases at V and 3 bases at J, leaving 2 bases unmatched. This CDR3 is CATSDLGTRDTGELFF. CDR3 bases: TGTGCCACCAGTGATTTGGGGACTAGGGACACCGGGGAGCTGTTTTTT.

This rearrangement joins TRBV20-1 to TRBJ2-7; weak D call: TRBD2 (5 bases). CDR1 DFQATT and CDR2 SNEGSKA come from the germline V gene (reference sequence). CDR3 length: 11 residues. V was cut by 6 bases and J by 3 bases, with 9 bases left in between. The CDR3 nucleotides are TGCAGTGCGAAACGGGACTACGAGCAGTACTTC. Translated: CSAKRDYEQYF.

The chain combines TRBV7-2 with TRBJ1-1, with TRBD1 as a possible D gene (5 bases). The CDR3 is 15 residues long. The V end was cut by 3 bases, the J end by 1 base, with 12 bases between. The germline gives CDR1 SGHTA, CDR2 FQGNSA. The DNA for the CDR3 is TGTGCCAGCAGCTTCGTTGGGGCCACGAACACTGAAGCTTTCTTT. This translates into CASSFVGATNTEAFF. The whole variable domain, filled in from reference TRBV7-2 and TRBJ1-1, reads GAGVSQSPSNKVTEKGKDVELRCDPISGHTALYWYRQSLGQGLEFLIYFQGNSAPDKSGLPSDRFSAERTGGSVSTLTIQRTQQEDSAVYLCASSFVGATNTEAFFGQGTRLTVV.